The source of this T cell receptor beta chain is a study of shared clonotypes between healthy human individuals (TCRdb year 2020). As for the study more broadly: A couple of women and three men aged 18 to 49 years were included in the cohort. For each donor, CD4 naive and CD4 memory were each given three plates, CD8 naive was given two plates, and CD8 memory was given one plate. Blood TCR repertoires of roughly five healthy adults were deeply sequenced to estimate repertoire size and the extent of clonotype sharing between individuals. Libraries were prepared and TCR repertoires were sequenced by different laboratories using diverse techniques, in order to increase sequencing depth and limit assay-specific biases. Each donor's leukapheresis produced roughly between roughly 0.94 and 9.5 billion PBMCs.

What the study reported, not specific to this receptor: The genetic and exposure-history diversity represented was limited by the small number of donors. Naive subsets generally had larger estimated clonotype richness than memory subsets. Clonotypes shared by all four sorted-subset donors showed higher generation probabilities than non-shared clonotypes. Even with the large sequencing depth, rarefaction of the sorted-subset datasets indicated that sequencing was incomplete. Across four donors, 4.5% to 6.5% of naive CD4, approximately 3.5% of naive CD8, approximately 2.5% of memory CD4, and around 0.4% of memory CD8 clonotypes were shared. Pairwise subsampling led to the expectation that sequencing depth would affect the degree of clonotype sharing among donors. Sampling was restricted to blood, and TCR repertoires in tissue are likely to differ from TCR repertoires in blood.

As encoded in the germline V gene (reference sequence), CDR1 is MNHEY while CDR2 is SMNVEV. The junction shows trimming of 4 bases on V and 3 bases on J, and the gene matches do not reach 3 bases of it. Spanning cysteine to phenylalanine, the CDR3 consists of 14 amino acids. The kept DNA is CDR3 alone, 42 bases in frame from the first base. CD8 naive samples were obtained by positive selection for CCR7 among CD45RO-negative cells, yielding a CD45RA+CCR7+ population from which TemRA cells were excluded. Donors were healthy HIV-negative adults with no recently reported acute infections or vaccinations. All donors were Caucasian adults living in Nashville, Tennessee, USA. Blood was collected by leukapheresis, and PBMCs were isolated by Ficoll-Histopaque density gradient centrifugation and then cryopreserved in liquid nitrogen vapor phase. Analytical flow cytometry was used to check the purity and quantity of each magnetically sorted T cell population. Genomic DNA was isolated from each sorted fraction and quantified by UV absorbance on a Nanodrop 2000c.

Using the deep immunoSEQ assay, multiplex PCR amplified TCR CDR3 regions from genomic DNA. Genomic DNA extracted from each cell subset was distributed evenly over all wells of several immunoSEQ 96-well plates, and each plate served as one replicate. Each replicate PCR for sorted subsets received approximately 220 ng genomic DNA, equal to some 32,000 T cell genomes. The purified libraries were quantified using a Qubit 3.0 fluorometer, sized with a Bioanalyzer 2100, and then quantified again using the KAPA Library Quantification kit. Each immunoSEQ 96-well plate was sequenced on its own single-read 150-cycle Illumina NextSeq 550 flow cell. The original methods were these. Because only junctional sequences without quality scores were contained in the immunoSEQ output, filtering matching that applied to full-length reads could not be performed. Sequences were annotated with PyIR, a Python wrapper for IgBLAST v1.9, and V/J genes and CDR3 were assigned using IMGT germline references. Reads with weak V/J assignments (E-value above 1e-6), missing CDR3, stop codons, out-of-frame junctions, or ambiguous translated residues were removed. V3J clonotypes were defined by identical inferred V gene, J gene, and CDR3 amino acid sequence. The percentage overlap between two repertoires was calculated by dividing the number of shared unique clonotypes by the size of the smaller repertoire. Repertoire richness was assessed with RTK rarefaction, the Chao1 estimator, and Recon v2.1 estimates of unobserved clonotypes. OLGA was used to compute generation probabilities for all TCRbeta clonotypes that the gDNA method yielded from a handful of donors. TCRdb re-hosts the immuneACCESS table, in-frame sequences only. Its copies lack some clones; in the studies checked, an unresolved V gene accounts for under half of them, and the cause for the rest is not known. That table furnishes V, J and clone size, whereas the DNA furnished D and trimming. Counted in this sample were 1.5 million to 2.5 million clones; just under 95% of them appeared once. The ten largest clones represent under 1.5% of the sample.

This clone was seen only once. The antigen this receptor binds is unknown. Base qualities are not recorded, but no much larger clone differs from it by a single base. The chain joins TRBV27 to TRBJ2-5, with TRBD2 identical over 9 junction bases. The source of this sequence is a man in his late teens or twenties in good health. Sequences were obtained from naive CD8+ T cells sorted from blood. Reading the label with the study, this specimen's cell subset or site is: CD45RA+CCR7+. The DNA is as follows: TGTGCCAGCAGTTATAGACTAGCGGAAGAGACCCAGTACTTC. It codes for CASSYRLAEETQYF.